Listed below are T cell receptor beta chains from one sample, sequenced in a study of T cells in Graves' hyperthyroidism and ophthalmopathy. TCRdb redid the calling of the multiplex PCR reads with MiXCR, one entry per CDR3 protein. The sample holds roughly 650,000 distinct CDR3 sequences, 15% to 20% seen once. Sequenced material: blood. These receptors originate from a woman aged 40-49 years with Graves' ophthalmopathy. Each CDR3 is given with its conserved first and last residue. Fields, in order: D gene, J gene, clone size, V gene, CDR3 protein, CDR3 DNA. The D gene is left open where the match is weak. Clone size is not always given. Where it is, it says once, few, many or a class for expanded clones.

>-|TRBJ2-1|many|TRBV2
CASRVRDNGVNEQFF
TGTGCCAGCAGGGTCCGGGACAACGGGGTCAATGAGCAGTTCTTC
>TRBD2|TRBJ2-3|many|TRBV28
CASSSYALAASTDTQYF
TGTGCCAGCTCCTCTTATGCCCTAGCGGCTAGCACAGATACGCAGTATTTT
>TRBD2|TRBJ2-2|once|TRBV12-3/TRBV12-4
CASITSGTNTGELFF
TGTGCCAGCATCACTAGCGGGACGAACACCGGGGAGCTGTTTTTT
>TRBD2|TRBJ2-3|-|TRBV2
CASSSRTSGGTTDTQYF
TGTGCCAGCAGTTCGCGGACTAGCGGGGGGACCACAGATACGCAGTATTTT
>-|TRBJ1-1|many|TRBV30
CAWTPQGLQDTEAFF
TGTGCCTGGACTCCCCAGGGATTGCAGGACACTGAAGCTTTCTTT
>-|TRBJ2-2|-|TRBV3-1
CASSQGARSGELFF
TGTGCCAGCAGCCAAGGGGCCAGGAGCGGGGAGCTGTTTTTT
>-|TRBJ2-7|-|TRBV2
CASSEFTGTAYEQYF
TGTGCCAGCAGTGAATTTACCGGGACGGCCTACGAGCAGTACTTC
>-|TRBJ2-3|-|TRBV7-2
CASSLRSGSDTQYF
TGTGCCAGCAGCTTACGTAGTGGGTCCGATACGCAGTATTTT
>-|TRBJ2-3|few|TRBV30
CAWRETGTDTQYF
TGTGCCTGGAGGGAAACTGGCACAGATACGCAGTATTTT
>-|TRBJ2-7|many|TRBV20-1
CSAMGPRRTNEQYF
TGCAGTGCGATGGGACCCCGGAGAACCAACGAGCAGTACTTC
>TRBD2|TRBJ2-1|-|TRBV12-3/TRBV12-4
CASSPLRTSGWNEQFF
TGTGCCAGCAGTCCCCTCCGGACTAGCGGGTGGAATGAGCAGTTCTTC
>-|TRBJ2-7|-|TRBV5-4
CASSLVLGDEQYF
TGTGCCAGCAGCTTGGTTTTAGGTGACGAGCAGTACTTC
>-|TRBJ1-1|-|TRBV5-8
CASRHEGMNTEAFF
TGTGCCAGCAGACACGAGGGAATGAACACTGAAGCTTTCTTT
>-|TRBJ1-1|many|TRBV28
CASSLSAGVGTEAFF
TGTGCCAGCAGTTTATCCGCGGGGGTCGGCACTGAAGCTTTCTTT
>-|TRBJ2-2|-|TRBV20-1
CSASIFGGVATGTGELFF
TGCAGTGCTTCCATATTCGGGGGAGTAGCGACGGGCACCGGGGAGCTGTTTTTT
>TRBD1|TRBJ2-2|-|TRBV6-4
CASGTGTGELFF
TGTGCCAGCGGGACAGGCACCGGGGAGCTGTTTTTT
>-|TRBJ1-1|few|TRBV6-1
CASRRAPNTGITEAFF
TGTGCCAGCAGACGTGCCCCCAATACAGGTATCACTGAAGCTTTCTTT
>TRBD2|TRBJ2-1|many|TRBV7-8
CASSLAYGLAGNEQFF
TGTGCCAGCAGCTTAGCGTACGGACTAGCGGGGAATGAGCAGTTCTTC
>TRBD2|TRBJ2-1|many|TRBV6-1
CASSERGAGGGNEQFF
TGTGCCAGCAGTGAACGAGGAGCGGGGGGCGGGAATGAGCAGTTCTTC
>TRBD2|TRBJ2-5|-|TRBV20-1
CSATRVGGGGLAGGEETQYF
TGCAGTGCTACAAGGGTGGGAGGGGGCGGACTAGCGGGAGGGGAGGAGACCCAGTACTTC
>-|TRBJ2-5|-|TRBV7-9
CASSLSQNPGQETQYF
TGTGCCAGCAGCTTATCCCAGAACCCCGGCCAAGAGACCCAGTACTTC
>-|TRBJ2-1|-|TRBV14
CASSQEWGLRYNEQFF
TGTGCCAGCAGCCAAGAATGGGGGCTTCGCTACAATGAGCAGTTCTTC
>TRBD1|TRBJ2-5|few|TRBV7-8
CASSKGGGQGARETQYF
TGTGCCAGCAGCAAAGGGGGCGGACAGGGGGCTAGAGAGACCCAGTACTTC
>-|TRBJ1-2|few|TRBV4-1
CASSQTGIGPYGYTF
TGCGCCAGCAGCCAAACGGGGATCGGGCCCTATGGCTACACCTTC
>-|TRBJ2-2|many|TRBV28
CASGASNTGELFF
TGTGCCAGCGGGGCATCGAACACCGGGGAGCTGTTTTTT
>TRBD2|TRBJ2-5|many|TRBV7-9
CASSFLAGKQETQYF
TGTGCCAGCAGCTTCCTAGCGGGTAAACAAGAGACCCAGTACTTC
>-|TRBJ1-1|many|TRBV12-3/TRBV12-4
CASRPDGSTEAFF
TGTGCCAGCCGTCCCGATGGGAGCACTGAAGCTTTCTTT
>TRBD2|TRBJ2-1|many|TRBV20-1
CSATGTSKSSYNEQFF
TGCAGTGCTACCGGGACTAGCAAAAGCTCCTACAATGAGCAGTTCTTC
>TRBD2|TRBJ2-7|-|TRBV10-3
CATLDREGHEQYF
TGTGCCACCCTCGATCGGGAGGGCCACGAGCAGTACTTC
>-|TRBJ2-1|few|TRBV25-1
CASSEYFGGTAGEQFF
TGTGCCAGCAGTGAGTATTTTGGAGGGACTGCGGGTGAGCAGTTCTTC
>TRBD2|TRBJ2-5|many|TRBV11-2
CASSLDRTSAQETQYF
TGTGCCAGCAGCTTAGATCGGACTAGCGCCCAAGAGACCCAGTACTTC
>-|TRBJ2-6|-|TRBV27
CASTPTVSGANVLTF
TGTGCCAGCACTCCCACAGTCTCTGGGGCCAACGTCCTGACTTTC
>TRBD2|TRBJ2-1|many|TRBV20-1
CSARDKREGRYNEQFF
TGCAGTGCTAGAGATAAGCGGGAGGGCCGATACAATGAGCAGTTCTTC
>-|TRBJ2-7|few|TRBV6-2/TRBV6-3
CASTRQVPNVGQYF
TGTGCCAGCACTAGACAAGTCCCTAACGTCGGGCAGTACTTC
>-|TRBJ1-5|few|TRBV19
CASRTRSTGNQPQHF
TGTGCCAGTAGGACCCGCTCTACAGGAAATCAGCCCCAGCATTTT
>TRBD1|TRBJ2-1|many|TRBV12-3/TRBV12-4
CASSLRDRVYNEQFF
TGTGCCAGCAGTTTAAGGGACAGGGTGTACAATGAGCAGTTCTTC
>-|TRBJ2-6|-|TRBV20-1
CSAQGSSGANVLTF
TGCAGTGCTCAGGGGAGCTCTGGGGCCAACGTCCTGACTTTC
>-|TRBJ2-2|many|TRBV6-2/TRBV6-3
CASSYSTKVTGELFF
TGTGCCAGCAGTTACTCGACTAAGGTCACCGGGGAGCTGTTTTTT
>-|TRBJ1-1|many|TRBV12-3/TRBV12-4
CASVYGGNTEAFF
TGTGCCAGCGTTTATGGGGGTAACACTGAAGCTTTCTTT
>-|TRBJ1-5|many|TRBV11-2
CASSLGGQGHQPQHF
TGTGCCAGCAGCTTAGGAGGGCAGGGCCATCAGCCCCAGCATTTT
>TRBD1|TRBJ2-2|-|TRBV19
CASSIGTGAGELFF
TGTGCCAGTAGTATAGGGACAGGGGCCGGGGAGCTGTTTTTT
>TRBD2|TRBJ2-1|many|TRBV2
CASSEAVIAGVTYNEQFF
TGTGCCAGCAGTGAAGCGGTCATAGCGGGAGTGACCTACAATGAGCAGTTCTTC
>-|TRBJ1-2|few|TRBV11-2
CASSFGGRSANYGYTF
TGTGCCAGCAGCTTCGGGGGTCGGAGCGCTAACTATGGCTACACCTTC
>-|TRBJ1-5|few|TRBV7-9
CASSSSKYSNQPQHF
TGTGCCAGCAGCTCCTCTAAGTATAGCAATCAGCCCCAGCATTTT
>-|TRBJ2-7|-|TRBV29-1
CSVEGRQKDAFYNEQYF
TGCAGCGTTGAAGGGAGGCAAAAAGACGCGTTCTACAATGAGCAGTACTTC
>-|TRBJ2-3|-|TRBV6-2/TRBV6-3
CAVHGGDTQYF
TGTGCCGTTCACGGCGGTGATACGCAGTATTTT
>-|TRBJ2-2|many|TRBV2
CASTGLPSPTGELFF
TGTGCCAGCACGGGCCTCCCAAGCCCCACCGGGGAGCTGTTTTTT
>-|TRBJ2-2|-|TRBV12-3/TRBV12-4
CASGINTGELFF
TGTGCCAGCGGAATAAACACCGGGGAGCTGTTTTTT